This T cell receptor (beta chain) was retrieved from a study of T cell repertoires in cytomegalovirus infection. From germline, CDR1 is SGHTA and CDR2 FQGTGA. The CDR3 loop spans 20 amino acids. Losses at the gene ends were 5 bases for V and 1 base for J; bases not matched to a gene: 16. A word on this clonotype: Antigen: not known.

TCRdb redid the calling of the reads with MiXCR, one entry per CDR3 protein. The table records fewer than 900,000 distinct CDR3 sequences, roughly 28% of them present only once. Sequencing was performed on cultured CD8+ T cells from PBMCs, taken from culture after CMV antigen stimulation. The V call is TRBV7-3, the J call TRBJ2-3; 12 nucleotides agree with TRBD2. The source of this sequence is a human donor in good health (CMV status not recorded). Some clones in this sample may be carry-over from other donors' samples. DNA for the CDR3: TGTGCCAGCAGCCCCAATTGGGCTAGCGGGGGGGTATGGGGCACAGATACGCAGTATTTT. It codes for CASSPNWASGGVWGTDTQYF.